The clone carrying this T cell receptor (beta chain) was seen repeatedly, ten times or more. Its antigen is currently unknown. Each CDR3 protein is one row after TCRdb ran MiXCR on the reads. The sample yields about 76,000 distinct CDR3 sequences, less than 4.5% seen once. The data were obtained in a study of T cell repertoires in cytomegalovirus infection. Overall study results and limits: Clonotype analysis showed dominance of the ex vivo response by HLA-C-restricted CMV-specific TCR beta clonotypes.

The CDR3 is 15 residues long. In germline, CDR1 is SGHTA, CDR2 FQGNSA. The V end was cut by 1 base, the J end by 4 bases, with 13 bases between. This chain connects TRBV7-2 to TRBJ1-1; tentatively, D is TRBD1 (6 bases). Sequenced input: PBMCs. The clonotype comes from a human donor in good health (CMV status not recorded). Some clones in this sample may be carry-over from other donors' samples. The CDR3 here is CASSLGPGASTEAFF. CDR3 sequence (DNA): TGTGCCAGCAGCTTAGGGCCGGGGGCGAGCACTGAAGCTTTCTTT.